The 5 T cell receptor beta chains below all came from one sample that was sequenced in a study of cytomegalovirus exposure and HLA in healthy donors. PCR amplification relied on 60 Vbeta primers (plus 13 Jbeta primers). Libraries were prepared by immunoSEQ multiplex PCR; TCRdb keeps only in-frame clonotypes and omits some of them. This table has 100,000 to 150,000 clones, more than 70% appearing once. The sequencing sample was made of PBMCs. These TCRs come from a woman in her forties or fifties in good health and CMV-seropositive.

The chain employs TRBV10-2 and TRBJ2-1, with D possibly being TRBD2 (6 bases). CDR1 and CDR2 from the germline V gene are WSHSY and SAAADI. The CDR3 runs to 16 residues. Trimming removed 6 bases from V and 5 bases from J, with 20 bases in between. In DNA form, the CDR3 reads TGCGCCAGCAGCCCCCGGGATAGCGGAAAAAACAATGAGCAGTTCTTC. This translates into CASSPRDSGKNNEQFF.

This clone was seen a handful of times. This chain joins TRBV4-3 and TRBJ2-2; 7 positions agree with TRBD2. V lost 6 bases, J lost 5 bases, and 12 bases stayed unmatched. Germline V gene data show CDR1 as LGHNA and CDR2 as YSLEER. The CDR3 is 16 residues long. The CDR3 coding sequence is TGCGCCAGCAGAGGGTTCGCGGGAGCGGGGACCGGGGAGCTGTTTTTT. Its translation is CASRGFAGAGTGELFF.

CDR3 sequence (DNA): TGTGCCAGCAGTGATCTAGCGGGGGGGCAGTCGGCCCAGTACTTC. It translates to CASSDLAGGQSAQYF. This chain joins TRBV2 and TRBJ2-5; TRBD2 aligns across 12 bases. CDR3 length: 15 amino acids. Germline CDR1 reads SNHLY; CDR2 reads FYNNEI. V lost 3 bases, J lost 9 bases, and 8 bases stayed unmatched.

This clone was recorded a few times. The chain combines TRBV2 with TRBJ1-2; TRBD1 might be the D (5 bases). V was pared by 7 bases and J by 4 bases, with 19 bases between. The CDR3 consists of 15 residues. CDR1 SNHLY and CDR2 FYNNEI come from the germline V gene. The CDR3 is CASTQEWAGGYGYTF. CDR3 bases: TGTGCCAGCACACAAGAATGGGCCGGGGGCTATGGCTACACCTTC.

This rearrangement joins TRBV4-1 to TRBJ1-1, with a tentative D call TRBD1 (5 bases). From germline, CDR1 is MGHRA and CDR2 YSYEKL. Trimming left V 0 bases short and J 4 bases short, with 12 bases between. There are 15 residues in the CDR3. CDR3 in DNA: TGCGCCAGCAGCCAAGATACGTTGGGGGGCACTGAAGCTTTCTTT. Translation: CASSQDTLGGTEAFF.